This T cell receptor (beta chain) was sequenced during a study of CD8+ T cells in alopecia areata. This clone was counted a few times. The antigen remains unidentified. The treatment: oral pan-JAK inhibitor, 5-10 mg twice daily. Germline lookup yields CDR1 SGHRS and CDR2 YFSETQ. The CDR3 is 14 residues long. Trimming took 4 bases from V and 0 from J; bases not matched to a gene: 4. Study-wide results and limits: Compared with normal scalp, lesional scalp had higher clonality and more expanded CD8+ clones. In blood and scalp, many expanded lesional clones persisted during tofacitinib.

RNA was isolated and reverse transcribed to cDNA, the sequencing template. Measured with immunoSEQ multiplex PCR; TCRdb has only the in-frame clones, and not every one. The table shows a few hundred thousand clones, with roughly two fifths occurring only once. The sample here was CD4+ T cells sorted from blood, taken at roughly week 30, from a patient treated with tofacitinib. This chain joins TRBV5-1 and TRBJ2-7; 7 bases map to TRBD1. The origin of this receptor is a human donor with alopecia areata. CDR3 residues: CASSRTGNSYEQYF. The CDR3 nucleotides read TGCGCCAGCAGCCGGACAGGAAACTCCTACGAGCAGTACTTC.